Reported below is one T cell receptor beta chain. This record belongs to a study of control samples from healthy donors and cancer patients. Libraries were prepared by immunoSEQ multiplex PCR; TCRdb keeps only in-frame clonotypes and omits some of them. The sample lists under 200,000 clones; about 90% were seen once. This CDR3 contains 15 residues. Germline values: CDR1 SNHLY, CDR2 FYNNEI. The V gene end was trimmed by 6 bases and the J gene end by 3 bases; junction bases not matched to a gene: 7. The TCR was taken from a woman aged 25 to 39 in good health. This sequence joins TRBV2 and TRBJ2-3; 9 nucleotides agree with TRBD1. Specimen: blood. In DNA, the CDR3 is TGTGCCAGCAGGGACACAGGGGGCCCGACAGATACGCAGTATTTT. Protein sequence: CASRDTGGPTDTQYF. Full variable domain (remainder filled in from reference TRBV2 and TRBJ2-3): EPEVTQTPSHQVTQMGQEVILRCVPISNHLYFYWYRQILGQKVEFLVSFYNNEISEKSEIFDDQFSVERPDGSNFTLKIRSTKLEDSAMYFCASRDTGGPTDTQYFGPGTRLTVL.